One sample yielded the 18 T cell receptor beta chains listed below, sequenced in a study of cytomegalovirus exposure and HLA in healthy donors. The PCR contained 60 Vbeta and 13 Jbeta primers. Libraries were prepared by immunoSEQ multiplex PCR; TCRdb keeps only in-frame clonotypes and omits some of them. The sample consists of about 63,000 clones, approximately 80% of them appearing once. The sequenced sample consisted of PBMCs. These receptors all stem from a woman aged 25-40 years in good health and CMV-seronegative.

V usage is TRBV29-1 and J usage is TRBJ1-2; 9 bases fit TRBD1. The junction had 6 bases not matched to a gene; V was cut back by 2 bases and J by 8 bases. Germline CDR1 and CDR2: SQVTM and ANQGSEA. There are 13 residues in the CDR3. DNA for the CDR3: TGCAGCGTTGAACCGGACAGGGGCCGGGGCTACACCTTC. Residues: CSVEPDRGRGYTF.

This clone was found a few times. The rearrangement links TRBV30 to TRBJ1-3; D gene ambiguous. Trimming left V 0 bases short and J 4 bases short, with 7 bases between. CDR1 and CDR2 from the germline V gene are GTSNPN and SVGIG (reference sequence). The CDR3 runs to 13 residues. CDR3 sequence: CAWSVQAGNTIYF. Here the CDR3 DNA reads TGTGCCTGGAGTGTCCAGGCAGGAAACACCATATATTTT.

This chain uses TRBV5-1 with TRBJ2-2, with 12 bases aligning to TRBD2. Trimming removed 0 bases from V and 4 bases from J; junction bases left unmatched: 4. In germline, CDR1 is SGHRS, CDR2 YFSETQ. The CDR3 consists of 17 residues. The CDR3 is CASSLGLAGVGTGELFF. The CDR3 region has the DNA TGCGCCAGCAGCTTGGGACTAGCGGGAGTAGGCACCGGGGAGCTGTTTTTT.

This chain links TRBV19 with TRBJ1-2; the D is unclear. The V gene's germline CDR1 is LNHDA and CDR2 SQIVND (reference sequence). This CDR3 contains 15 residues. Trimming took off 7 bases at V and 5 bases at J, with 20 bases between the two ends. In nucleotides, the CDR3 is TGTGCCAGTACCCCCGGAGTTCCGACGGTATATGGCTACACCTTC. This sequence encodes CASTPGVPTVYGYTF. The full variable domain, its missing parts supplied by reference TRBV19 and TRBJ1-2, is DGGITQSPKYLFRKEGQNVTLSCEQNLNHDAMYWYRQDPGQGLRLIYYSQIVNDFQKGDIAEGYSVSREKKESFPLTVTSAQKNPTAFYLCASTPGVPTVYGYTFGSGTRLTVV.

This chain joins TRBV10-1 and TRBJ2-3, with 12 nucleotides matching TRBD1. The CDR3 totals 18 residues. Germline lookup yields CDR1 WNHNN and CDR2 SYGVQD (reference sequence). V lost 0 bases, J lost 3 bases, and 7 bases stayed unmatched. CDR3 residues: CASSESAGQGAKTDTQYF. The CDR3 nucleotides are TGCGCCAGCAGTGAGTCGGCGGGACAGGGGGCCAAAACAGATACGCAGTATTTT.

The rearrangement uses TRBV7-8 and TRBJ2-1; 7 nucleotides line up with TRBD1. This CDR3 has 11 residues. Germline lookup yields CDR1 SGHVS and CDR2 FQNEAQ. V was pared by 7 bases and J by 8 bases, with 2 bases of the junction left unmatched. CDR3 protein: CASKGAHEQFF. CDR3 sequence (DNA): TGTGCCAGCAAGGGGGCCCATGAGCAGTTCTTC.

A note on this clone: The junction differs from germline at one of its ends, possibly a read error. The chain couples TRBV25-1 to TRBJ1-1, with D tentatively TRBD1 (5 bases). The CDR3 extends over 15 amino acids. Germline V CDR1 and CDR2: MGHDK, SYGVNS. The CDR3 DNA reads as TGTGCCAGCAGCCTCCTGGGGGGGGTGAACGCTGAAGCTTTCTTT. It yields the protein CASSLLGGVNAEAFF.

The genes are TRBV7-2 and TRBJ2-7; 10 bases line up with TRBD1. Germline CDR1 is SGHTA and CDR2 is FQGNSA. Trimming removed 1 base from V and 7 bases from J; junction bases left unmatched: 7. This CDR3 is 15 amino acids long. CDR3: CASSLGEGQGMEQYF. CDR3 DNA: TGTGCCAGCAGCTTAGGGGAGGGACAGGGGATGGAGCAGTACTTC.

The rearrangement links TRBV10-3 to TRBJ2-3; no definite D call. The CDR3 loop spans 12 amino acids. CDR1 ENHRY and CDR2 SYGVKD come from the germline V gene. V was trimmed by 5 bases and J by 4 bases, leaving 7 bases between them. In DNA form, the CDR3 reads TGTGCCATCAGTCCCTCGGCAGATACGCAGTATTTT. Its translation is CAISPSADTQYF.

In this sample, this clone turned up once. J is TRBJ1-5 and V is TRBV19; 9 bases agree with TRBD1. CDR1 LNHDA and CDR2 SQIVND come from the germline V gene (reference sequence). The CDR3 sequence is 14 residues long. Unmatched junction bases numbered 3, after V lost 5 bases and J lost 4 bases. The CDR3 loop reads CASSSTGGNQPQHF. Written as DNA, the CDR3 is TGTGCCAGTAGTTCGACAGGGGGGAATCAGCCCCAGCATTTT.

The chain couples TRBV5-6 to TRBJ1-2; 8 bases align to TRBD1. This CDR3 spans 17 amino acids. The V segment lost 4 bases and the J segment 0 bases; nucleotides outside the gene matches: 11. Germline V gene sequence: CDR1 SGHDT, CDR2 YYEEEE. CDR3 DNA sequence: TGTGCCAGCAGCCGTCCCGGGACAGGTCCAGCTAACTATGGCTACACCTTC. Protein: CASSRPGTGPANYGYTF.

The DNA for the CDR3 is TGTGCCAGCAGTGACGGTCAGGGAATGGGAAATTCACCCCTCCACTTT. Protein sequence: CASSDGQGMGNSPLHF. V usage is TRBV25-1 and J usage is TRBJ1-6; the D gene is possibly TRBD1 (5 bases). Trimming cost V 3 bases and J 7 bases, with 16 bases left between them. The CDR3 has 16 residues. Germline assignment: CDR1 MGHDK and CDR2 SYGVNS.

The chain employs TRBV21-1 and TRBJ1-2; the table names TRBD1, a call not compared with the DNA. TRBV21-1 is recorded as a pseudogene. The CDR3 is 14 residues long. The CDR3 DNA follows: TGTGCCAGCAGCACCCGGACAGTTAACTATGGCTACACCTTC. Its protein product is CASSTRTVNYGYTF.

This rearrangement joins TRBV28 to TRBJ2-7; TRBD1 agrees at 9 bases. This CDR3 is 14 amino acids long. The V segment lost 6 bases and the J segment 3 bases; nucleotides outside the gene matches: 6. Germline assignment: CDR1 MDHEN and CDR2 SYDVKM. CDR3 protein: CASRGDRERYEQYF. CDR3 DNA: TGTGCCAGCAGGGGGGACAGGGAACGCTACGAGCAGTACTTC.

The chain's CDR3 is CASSRPGQGNEQYV. The CDR3 nucleotides read TGTGCCAGCAGCCGCCCCGGACAGGGGAACGAGCAGTACGTC. V is TRBV11-2 and J is TRBJ2-7, with TRBD1 identical over 9 bases. The length of the CDR3 is 14 residues. Losses at the gene ends were 5 bases for V and 5 bases for J; bases not matched to a gene: 7. Germline CDR1 and CDR2: SGHAT and FQNNGV.

The rearrangement joins TRBV6-5 to TRBJ1-5; possible D gene TRBD1, 6 bases. The CDR3 extends over 16 amino acids. Trimming stripped 2 bases from V and 3 bases from J, with 14 bases between. The V gene's germline CDR1 is MNHEY and CDR2 SVGAGI. The CDR3 loop is CASSYQRPGANQPQHF. Written as DNA, the CDR3 is TGTGCCAGCAGTTACCAGAGGCCAGGGGCCAATCAGCCCCAGCATTTT.

The gene calls are TRBV7-2 and TRBJ1-1; TRBD1 is a possible D gene (5 bases). The CDR3 sequence is 12 residues long. CDR1 and CDR2 (germline): SGHTA, FQGNSA. V was shortened by 2 bases and J by 7 bases, with 8 bases between the two germline ends. CDR3 nucleotide sequence: TGTGCCAGCAGCTTATTGGGACTTGAAGCTTTCTTT. Amino acid sequence: CASSLLGLEAFF.

The chain employs TRBV5-8 and TRBJ2-1, with D possibly being TRBD2 (6 bases). This CDR3 comprises 16 residues. V was trimmed by 3 bases and J by 0 bases, leaving 13 bases between them. Germline CDR1 and CDR2: SGHTS and YDEGEE. The CDR3 region is CASSYPGVSSYNEQFF. The DNA of the CDR3 is TGTGCCAGCAGCTATCCGGGGGTTAGCTCCTACAATGAGCAGTTCTTC.